A single sample gave rise to the 12 T cell receptor beta chains below, sequenced in a study of T cells expressing NK-cell markers (dated by TCRdb to the early 2020s). Library construction relied on 5' RACE. The instrument was an Illumina HiSeq 2000. After the reads were reprocessed by TCRdb, one entry was made per CDR3 protein sequence, with no DNA. The sample's table covers about 460,000 distinct CDR3 sequences. 1.4% to 1.5% of the sample rests with the top ten. Sequenced material: blood T cells: a sorted CD56 or NKG2C T cell subset, CD4+ or CD8+ T cells, or bulk PBMC T cells (not recorded which). Receptors originate from a woman between 50 and 59 years old in good health. Donor details come from another sample of the same person, matched by shared clones.

The chain has TRBV5-1 and TRBJ2-3; the TRBD2 assignment by TCRdb is unverifiable without DNA. This CDR3 has 14 residues. The germline gives CDR1 SGHRS, CDR2 YFSETQ. CDR3 sequence: CASAGPLAVHTQYF.

The chain combines TRBV7-9 with TRBJ2-3; absent DNA, TCRdb's TRBD2 call cannot be checked. The CDR3 consists of 16 residues. The V gene's germline CDR1 is SEHNR and CDR2 FQNEAQ (reference sequence). CDR3 amino acids: CASSPQSGLGLDTQYF.

CDR3 sequence reads: CSVEEWGPGNTIYF. This chain links TRBV29-1 with TRBJ1-3. This CDR3 spans 14 amino acids. Germline V CDR1 and CDR2: SQVTM, ANQGSEA.

The chain recombines TRBV29-1 with TRBJ2-5; the D gene TCRdb calls, TRBD2, cannot be checked with no DNA. The CDR3 is 14 residues long. In germline, CDR1 is SQVTM, CDR2 ANQGSEA. The CDR3 here is CSARRAGLQETQYF.

J is TRBJ2-1 and V is TRBV10-2; the TCRdb D gene call, TRBD2, has no DNA to confirm it. The CDR3 has 16 residues. CDR1 is WSHSY and CDR2 is SAAADI in the germline V gene. This CDR3 reads CASSRASGRGSGEQFF.

The chain uses TRBV3-1 and TRBJ2-2; absent DNA, TCRdb's TRBD2 call cannot be checked. The length of the CDR3 is 15 residues. Germline V gene sequence: CDR1 LGHDT, CDR2 YNNKEL (reference sequence). The CDR3 spells CASSFPTSGGGELFF.

CDR3 loop: CASSRWMRREGLTDTQYF. The chain carries TRBV7-2 and TRBJ2-3; TCRdb indicates TRBD2, and absent DNA this call remains unverified. In germline, CDR1 is SGHTA, CDR2 FQGNSA. The CDR3 covers 18 residues.

The gene calls are TRBV6-5 and TRBJ1-2; there is no DNA to check the TCRdb D call of TRBD1. The CDR3 spans 16 residues. Germline V gene lookup returns CDR1 MNHEY and CDR2 SVGAGI. The CDR3 reads CASSDGQGLANYGYTF.

The chain is built from TRBV20-1 and TRBJ2-5; the D gene TCRdb calls, TRBD1, cannot be checked with no DNA. In germline, CDR1 is DFQATT, CDR2 SNEGSKA (reference sequence). This CDR3 is 13 amino acids long. This CDR3 is CSARPGAAETQYF.

V usage is TRBV29-1 and J usage is TRBJ1-4. CDR1 is SQVTM and CDR2 is ANQGSEA in the germline V gene. This CDR3 comprises 13 residues. CDR3: CSVCGTANEKLFF.

The chain has TRBV4-1 and TRBJ2-5; the D gene TCRdb calls, TRBD1, cannot be checked with no DNA. The CDR3 is 15 amino acids. Germline V gene sequence: CDR1 MGHRA, CDR2 YSYEKL. The CDR3: CASSHPRGRDETQYF.

The chain is built from TRBV12-3 or TRBV12-4 and TRBJ1-3; the D gene TCRdb calls, TRBD1, cannot be checked with no DNA. The CDR3 totals 13 residues. CDR3 sequence reads: CASSSYREDPIYF.